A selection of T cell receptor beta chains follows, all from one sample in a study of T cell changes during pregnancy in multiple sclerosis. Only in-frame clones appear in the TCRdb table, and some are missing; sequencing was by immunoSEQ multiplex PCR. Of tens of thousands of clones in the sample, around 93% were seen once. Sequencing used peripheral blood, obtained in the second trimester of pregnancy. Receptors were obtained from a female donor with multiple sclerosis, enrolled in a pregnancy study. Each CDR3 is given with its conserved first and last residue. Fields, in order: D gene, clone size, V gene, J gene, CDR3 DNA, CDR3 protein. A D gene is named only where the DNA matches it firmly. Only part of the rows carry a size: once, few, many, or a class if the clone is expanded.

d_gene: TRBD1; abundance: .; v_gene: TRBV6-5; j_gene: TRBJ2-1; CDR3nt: TGTGCCAGCAGTCGGGACAGGGGCTTGTCTGAGCAGTTCTTC; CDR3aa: CASSRDRGLSEQFF
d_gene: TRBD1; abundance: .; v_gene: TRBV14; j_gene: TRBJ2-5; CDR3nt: TGTGCCAGCAGCCAAGCGCCCGGGACAGGGCCCGAGATGTCGGAGACCCAGTACTTC; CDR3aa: CASSQAPGTGPEMSETQYF
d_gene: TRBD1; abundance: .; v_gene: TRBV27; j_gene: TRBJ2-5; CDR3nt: TGTGCCAGCAGTTTGACAGGGGGGAGGGAGACCCAGTACTTC; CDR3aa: CASSLTGGRETQYF
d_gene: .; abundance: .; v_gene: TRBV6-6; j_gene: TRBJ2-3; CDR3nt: TGTGCCAGCAGTTACAAGAGCGCACATCCGAATACGCAGTATTTT; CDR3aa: CASSYKSAHPNTQYF
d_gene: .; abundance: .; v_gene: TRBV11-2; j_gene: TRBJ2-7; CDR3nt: TGTGCCAGCAGCTCCCCACTAAGCCACGAGCAGTACTTC; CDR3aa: CASSSPLSHEQYF
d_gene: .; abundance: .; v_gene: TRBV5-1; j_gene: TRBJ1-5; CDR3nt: TGCGCCAGCAGGGACTGGCCTGGGGGCAATCAGCCCCAGCATTTT; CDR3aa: CASRDWPGGNQPQHF
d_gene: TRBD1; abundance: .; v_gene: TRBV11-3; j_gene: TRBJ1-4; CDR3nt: TGTGCCAGCAGCCTCCTCGGGACAGGGTACGAAAAACTGTTTTTT; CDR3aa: CASSLLGTGYEKLFF
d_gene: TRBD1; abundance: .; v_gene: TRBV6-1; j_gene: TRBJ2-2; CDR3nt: TGTGCCAGCGCCGATCAGGGGGAAATCGGGGAGCTGTTTTTT; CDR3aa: CASADQGEIGELFF
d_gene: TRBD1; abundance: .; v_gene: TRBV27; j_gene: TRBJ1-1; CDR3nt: TGTGCCAGCAGTCTGAACAGGGGGCCCACTGAAGCTTTCTTT; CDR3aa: CASSLNRGPTEAFF
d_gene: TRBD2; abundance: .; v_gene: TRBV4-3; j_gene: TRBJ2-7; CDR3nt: TGCGCCAGCAGCCAAGATTCGGCGGGAGGCTCCTACGAGCAGTACTTC; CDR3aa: CASSQDSAGGSYEQYF
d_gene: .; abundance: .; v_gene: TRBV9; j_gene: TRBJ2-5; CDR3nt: TGTGCCAGCAGCCCCCAGACAGGTTCACTTGGGGAGACCCAGTACTTC; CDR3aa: CASSPQTGSLGETQYF
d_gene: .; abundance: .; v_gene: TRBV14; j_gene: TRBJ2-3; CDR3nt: TGTGCCAGCAGCCCCCGGGACTGGCAAGATACGCAGTATTTT; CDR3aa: CASSPRDWQDTQYF
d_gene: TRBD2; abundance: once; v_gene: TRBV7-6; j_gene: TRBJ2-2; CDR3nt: TGTGCCAGCAGCTTAGGGACTAGCGGGAGGGCCGGGGAGCTGTTTTTT; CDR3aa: CASSLGTSGRAGELFF
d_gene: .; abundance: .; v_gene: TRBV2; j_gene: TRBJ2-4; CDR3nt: TGTGCCAGCAGTGAAGACAGGGCAGTAGCCAAAAACATTCAGTACTTC; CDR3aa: CASSEDRAVAKNIQYF
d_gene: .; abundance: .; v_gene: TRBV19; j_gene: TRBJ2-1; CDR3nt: TGTGCCAGTAGTAGCCGGAGGGCGGATGAGCAGTTCTTC; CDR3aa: CASSSRRADEQFF
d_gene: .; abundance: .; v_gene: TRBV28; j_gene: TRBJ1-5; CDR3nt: TGTGCCAGCAGATTCGCCAGGGGAAATAGCAATCAGCCCCAGCATTTT; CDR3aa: CASRFARGNSNQPQHF
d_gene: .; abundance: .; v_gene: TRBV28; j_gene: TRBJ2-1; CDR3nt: TGTGCCAGCAGTTTAATAGGCGGACAGATCTACAATGAGCAGTTCTTC; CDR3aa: CASSLIGGQIYNEQFF
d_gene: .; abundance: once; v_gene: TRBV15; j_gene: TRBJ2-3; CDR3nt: TGTGCCACCAGCAGAGATCAGGGGAGCACAGATACGCAGTATTTT; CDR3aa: CATSRDQGSTDTQYF
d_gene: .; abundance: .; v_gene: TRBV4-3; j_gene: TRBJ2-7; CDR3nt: TGCGCCAGCAGCCAAGGCGCCAGGGGCTCCTACGAGCAGTACTTC; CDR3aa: CASSQGARGSYEQYF
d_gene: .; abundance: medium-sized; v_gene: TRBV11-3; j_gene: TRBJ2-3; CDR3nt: TGTGCCAGCAGCTTAGTCCAGGGGTTGGGCACAGATACGCAGTATTTT; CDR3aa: CASSLVQGLGTDTQYF
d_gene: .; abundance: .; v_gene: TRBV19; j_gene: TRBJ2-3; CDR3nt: TGTGCCAGTAGTATCCTCACAGCAGATACGCAGTATTTT; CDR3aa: CASSILTADTQYF
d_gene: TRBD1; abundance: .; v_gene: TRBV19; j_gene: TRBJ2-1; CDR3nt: TGTGCCAGTAGTATAATGGATCTTGGGACAGGGATCAATGAGCAGTTCTTC; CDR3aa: CASSIMDLGTGINEQFF
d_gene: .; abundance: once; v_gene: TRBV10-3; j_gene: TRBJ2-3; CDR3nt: TGTGCCATCAGTGAGTCAAAGCGGTTCACAGATACGCAGTATTTT; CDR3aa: CAISESKRFTDTQYF
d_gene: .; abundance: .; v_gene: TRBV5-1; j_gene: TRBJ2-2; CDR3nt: TGCGCCAGCAGCTTCAGGCTATCAGGGACCGGGGAGCTGTTTTTT; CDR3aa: CASSFRLSGTGELFF
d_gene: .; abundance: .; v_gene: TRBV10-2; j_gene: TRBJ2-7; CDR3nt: TGCGCCAGCAGTGAGCCCGAACGTGGCCAAACCAAATACGAGCAGTACTTC; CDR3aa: CASSEPERGQTKYEQYF